These T cell receptor beta chains were read from a single sample in a study of intratumoral heterogeneity in liver cancer. The data were produced by immunoSEQ multiplex PCR, yet TCRdb's version contains in-frame clones alone and is incomplete. The table has approximately 6,700 clones, about three fifths seen once. The sequencing used tumor tissue, collected before any cancer treatment. The origin of the receptors is a man aged 65-85 years with hepatocellular carcinoma. The CDR3 runs from the conserved cysteine through the conserved F or W. Each record gives: V gene, D gene, CDR3 protein. D genes are given only for firm matches.

TRBV2 | - | CASRLAGATDTQYF
TRBV5-8 | TRBD1 | CASSLAPTGLNEKLFF
TRBV7-2 | TRBD2 | CASSSTSGGYQETQYF
TRBV7-9 | TRBD1 | CASSATSGQYYEQYF
TRBV7-8 | TRBD1 | CASSRGTGIANYGYTF
TRBV28 | TRBD1 | CASSPPDRFYGYTF
TRBV12-5 | - | CASGLGQIDYEQYF
TRBV15 | - | CATSRPGVNQPQHF
TRBV7-9 | TRBD1 | CASSPGQGYGYTF
TRBV2 | - | CASRRVGSGYGYTF
TRBV5-6 | - | CASSFRGSGELFF
TRBV28 | TRBD1 | CASSFGTANEKLFF
TRBV27 | - | CASSSRGANSPLHF
TRBV7-9 | TRBD1 | CASSGFDRVKTEAFF
TRBV6-2/TRBV6-3 | - | CASSDRIRPSYGYTF
TRBV5-1 | TRBD1 | CASTSGGASSYNEQFF
TRBV5-5 | TRBD1 | CASSLGPQGGQPQHF
TRBV5-1 | - | CASSWAGSSYNSPLHF
TRBV7-8 | - | CASSSGGSNYGYTF
TRBV19 | - | CASSTIMTLNYGYTF
TRBV9 | TRBD1 | CASSPRQGSSLEKLFF
TRBV28 | - | CASSLTVAWTDTQYF
TRBV2 | - | CASPRGATDTQYF
TRBV7-2 | - | CASSQPGSYNEQFF
TRBV30 | TRBD1 | CAWSGTAYEQYF
TRBV3-1/TRBV3-2 | TRBD1 | CASSPGRGLSPLHF
TRBV12-3/TRBV12-4 | TRBD1 | CASSTRGDTEAFF
TRBV4-1 | - | CASSQKSNGGKNTGELFF
TRBV19 | - | CASSSGRADEQFF
TRBV30 | - | CAWSVRGLLNQPQHF
TRBV27 | TRBD1 | CASRTGGRETQYF
TRBV4-1 | TRBD1 | CASSQLGQGTYRVGELFF
TRBV6-5 | - | CASSWLGSYNEQFF
TRBV12-5 | TRBD1 | CASGLPGQGYGYTF
TRBV6-5 | - | CASSTRRGGQPQHF
TRBV7-9 | - | CASSLGAGPIDTQYF
TRBV3-1/TRBV3-2 | TRBD1 | CASSQGQGTGELFF
TRBV4-1 | - | CASSQGNSPLHF
TRBV6-2/TRBV6-3 | - | CASSSIGLIREKLFF
TRBV6-2/TRBV6-3 | - | CASSRPNRNYGYTF
TRBV4-2 | TRBD2 | CASSQELGGTAKNIQYF
TRBV19 | - | CASSIRATPSGAFF
TRBV5-5 | TRBD1 | CASSSNYRGRVSPLHF
TRBV28 | - | CASRAGAYGYTF
TRBV27 | - | CASSFPGSYGYTF